This T cell receptor (beta chain) was identified during a study of patients with pleural tuberculosis. TCRdb reanalysed the reads using MiXCR and keeps one entry per CDR3 protein. The repertoire holds 45,000 to 55,000 distinct CDR3 sequences, with 6% to 8% as singletons. The germline V and J ends were trimmed by 0 bases and 0 bases, with 6 bases remaining between them. The CDR3 runs to 15 residues. The TCR originated in a human donor with pleural tuberculosis. V usage is TRBV12-3 or TRBV12-4 and J usage is TRBJ2-1; possibly TRBD2 for D (5 bases). In nucleotides, the CDR3 is TGTGCCAGCAGTTTAGCGGGAGTCTCCTACAATGAGCAGTTCTTC. This sequence encodes CASSLAGVSYNEQFF.